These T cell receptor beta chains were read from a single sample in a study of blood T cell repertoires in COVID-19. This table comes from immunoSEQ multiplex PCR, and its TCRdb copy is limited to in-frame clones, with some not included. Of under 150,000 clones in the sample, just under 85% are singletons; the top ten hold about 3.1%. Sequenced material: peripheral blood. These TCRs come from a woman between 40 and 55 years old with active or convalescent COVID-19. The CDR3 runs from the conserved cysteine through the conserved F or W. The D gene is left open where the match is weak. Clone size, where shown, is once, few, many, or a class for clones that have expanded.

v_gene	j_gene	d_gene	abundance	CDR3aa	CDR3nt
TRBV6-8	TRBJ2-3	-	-	CASSYLRCGGAADTQYF	TGTGCCAGCAGTTACCTACGGTGTGGGGGGGCCGCAGATACGCAGTATTTT
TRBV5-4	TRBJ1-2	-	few	CASGRPVGAYGYTF	TGTGCCAGCGGCCGTCCGGTGGGGGCCTATGGCTACACCTTC
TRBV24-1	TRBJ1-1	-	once	CATSDSNIPGGDTEAFF	TGTGCCACCAGTGATTCGAACATACCGGGTGGTGACACTGAAGCTTTCTTT
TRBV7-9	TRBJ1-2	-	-	CASNLAGVTSNYGYTF	TGTGCCAGCAACTTAGCAGGGGTCACATCTAACTATGGCTACACCTTC
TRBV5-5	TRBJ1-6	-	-	CASSLGGGNSPLHF	TGTGCCAGCAGCTTGGGGGGCGGAAATTCACCCCTCCACTTT
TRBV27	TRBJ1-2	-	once	CASTRTVTSDGYTF	TGTGCCAGCACGCGGACAGTTACTTCCGATGGCTACACCTTC
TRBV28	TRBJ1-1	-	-	CASSLTPGGDTEAFF	TGTGCCAGCAGTTTAACCCCCGGGGGTGACACTGAAGCTTTCTTT
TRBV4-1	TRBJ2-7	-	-	CASSQDSGSYEQYF	TGCGCCAGCAGCCAAGATTCCGGCTCCTACGAGCAGTACTTC
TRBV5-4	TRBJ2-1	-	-	CASQGISYNEQFF	TGTGCCAGTCAGGGGATCTCCTACAATGAGCAGTTCTTC
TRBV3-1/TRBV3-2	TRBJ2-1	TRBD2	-	CASTSGVAGGREQFF	TGTGCCAGCACCTCGGGTGTAGCGGGAGGGCGGGAGCAGTTCTTC
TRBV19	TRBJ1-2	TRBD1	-	CASSMVNRGYNYGYTF	TGTGCCAGTAGTATGGTCAACAGGGGGTATAACTATGGCTACACCTTC
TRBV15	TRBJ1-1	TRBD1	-	CATSSPGDRRNTEAFF	TGTGCCACCAGCAGTCCCGGGGACAGGCGAAACACTGAAGCTTTCTTT
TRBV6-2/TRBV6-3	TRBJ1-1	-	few	CASSYRGDTEAFF	TGTGCCAGCAGTTACAGGGGTGACACTGAAGCTTTCTTT
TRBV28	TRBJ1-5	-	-	CASSSLNQPQHF	TGTGCCAGCAGTTCGTTAAATCAGCCCCAGCATTTT
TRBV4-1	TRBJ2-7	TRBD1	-	CASSQDGTGAAHYEQYF	TGCGCCAGCAGCCAAGATGGAACAGGGGCGGCCCACTACGAGCAGTACTTC
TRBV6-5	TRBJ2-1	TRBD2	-	CASRASGSYNEQFF	TGTGCCAGCAGGGCTAGCGGCTCCTACAATGAGCAGTTCTTC
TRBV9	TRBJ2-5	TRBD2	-	CASSVDSGRGETQYF	TGTGCCAGCAGCGTAGATAGCGGGAGAGGAGAGACCCAGTACTTC
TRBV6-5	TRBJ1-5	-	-	CASSYSTEGQPQHF	TGTGCCAGCAGTTACTCGACCGAGGGACAGCCCCAGCATTTT
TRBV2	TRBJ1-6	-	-	CASTPGDLGNSPLHF	TGTGCCAGCACCCCGGGGGATCTTGGGAATTCACCCCTCCACTTT
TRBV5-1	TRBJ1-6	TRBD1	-	CASSLEQGANSPLHF	TGCGCCAGCAGCTTGGAACAGGGGGCTAATTCACCCCTCCACTTT
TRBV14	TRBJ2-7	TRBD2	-	CASSGGLAGDLYHGQYF	TGTGCCAGCAGCGGCGGACTAGCGGGAGATCTTTACCACGGGCAGTACTTC
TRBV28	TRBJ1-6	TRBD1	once	CASRTGYNSPLHF	TGTGCCAGCAGGACAGGGTATAATTCACCCCTCCACTTT
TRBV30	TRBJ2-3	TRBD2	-	CAWRERGGTDTQYF	TGTGCCTGGAGGGAGCGGGGGGGCACAGATACGCAGTATTTT
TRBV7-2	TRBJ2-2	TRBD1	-	CASSRRQGGGELFF	TGTGCCAGCAGCCGGCGACAGGGGGGCGGGGAGCTGTTTTTT
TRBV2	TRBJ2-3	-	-	CASSPRPGYTDTQYF	TGTGCCAGCAGCCCTCGTCCGGGTTATACAGATACGCAGTATTTT
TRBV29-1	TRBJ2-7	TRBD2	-	CSVVTRLAGSSSPSYEQYF	TGCAGCGTTGTTACCCGACTAGCGGGTTCCTCTTCTCCTTCCTACGAGCAGTACTTC
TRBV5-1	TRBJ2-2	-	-	CASSEARSANTGELFF	TGCGCCAGCAGTGAGGCGCGGTCAGCGAACACCGGGGAGCTGTTTTTT